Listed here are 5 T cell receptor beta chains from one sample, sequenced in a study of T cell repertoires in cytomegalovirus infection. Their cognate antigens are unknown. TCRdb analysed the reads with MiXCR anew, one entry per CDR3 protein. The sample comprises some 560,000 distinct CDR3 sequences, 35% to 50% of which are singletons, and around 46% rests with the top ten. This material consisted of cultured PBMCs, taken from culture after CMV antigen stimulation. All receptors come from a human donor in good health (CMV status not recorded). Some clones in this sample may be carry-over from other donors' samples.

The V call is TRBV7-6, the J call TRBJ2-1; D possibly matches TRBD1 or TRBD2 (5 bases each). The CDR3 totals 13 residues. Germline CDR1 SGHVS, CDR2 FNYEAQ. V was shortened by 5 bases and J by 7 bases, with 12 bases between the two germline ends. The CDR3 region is CASSPVEGNEQFF. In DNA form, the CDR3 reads TGTGCCAGCAGCCCGGTCGAGGGGAATGAGCAGTTCTTC. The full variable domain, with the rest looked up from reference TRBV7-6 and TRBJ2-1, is GAGVSQSPRYKVTKRGQDVALRCDPISGHVSLYWYRQALGQGPEFLTYFNYEAQQDKSGLPNDRFSAERPEGSISTLTIQRTEQRDSAMYRCASSPVEGNEQFFGPGTRLTVL.

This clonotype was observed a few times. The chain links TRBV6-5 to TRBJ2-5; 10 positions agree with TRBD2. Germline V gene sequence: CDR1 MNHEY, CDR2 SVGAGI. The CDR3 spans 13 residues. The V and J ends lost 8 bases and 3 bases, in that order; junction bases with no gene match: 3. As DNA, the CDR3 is TGTGCCAGCGGACTAGCGGATAAAGAGACCCAGTACTTC. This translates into CASGLADKETQYF.

This CDR3 reads CASRLGTNSYQETQYF. The DNA of the CDR3 is TGTGCCAGCAGACTAGGTACAAACTCGTACCAAGAGACCCAGTACTTC. This rearrangement joins TRBV7-6 to TRBJ2-5; maybe TRBD2 (5 bases). V lost 6 bases and J lost 0, with 17 bases in between. Germline assignment: CDR1 SGHVS and CDR2 FNYEAQ. The CDR3 runs 16 residues. Drawing the rest from reference TRBV7-6 and TRBJ2-5, the complete variable domain is GAGVSQSPRYKVTKRGQDVALRCDPISGHVSLYWYRQALGQGPEFLTYFNYEAQQDKSGLPNDRFSAERPEGSISTLTIQRTEQRDSAMYRCASRLGTNSYQETQYFGPGTRLLVL.

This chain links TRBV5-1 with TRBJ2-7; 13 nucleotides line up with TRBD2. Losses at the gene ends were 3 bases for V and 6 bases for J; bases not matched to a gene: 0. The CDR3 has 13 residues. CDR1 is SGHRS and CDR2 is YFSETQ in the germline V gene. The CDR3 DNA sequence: TGCGCCAGCAGCTGGACTAGCGGGGGCGAGCAGTACTTC. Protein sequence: CASSWTSGGEQYF.

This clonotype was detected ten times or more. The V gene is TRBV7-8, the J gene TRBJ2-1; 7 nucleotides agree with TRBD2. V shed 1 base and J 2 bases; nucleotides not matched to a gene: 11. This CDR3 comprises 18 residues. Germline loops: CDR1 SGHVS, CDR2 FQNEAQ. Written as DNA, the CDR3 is TGTGCCAGCAGCTTAGAAGGTAGCGGGCGTTACACCTACAATGAGCAGTTCTTC. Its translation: CASSLEGSGRYTYNEQFF.